The 25 T cell receptor beta chains given below trace back to one sample, sequenced in a study of identical twins. Each CDR3 protein is one row after TCRdb ran MiXCR on the 5' RACE reads. This table has 1.5 million to 2 million distinct CDR3 sequences, about 32% appearing once. The specimen was cord blood. The receptors come from a newborn girl in good health.

This chain's CDR3 is CASSFGQSVGELFF. CDR3 nucleotides: TGTGCCAGCAGTTTCGGGCAGAGCGTCGGGGAGCTGTTTTTT. This sequence joins TRBV12-3 or TRBV12-4 and TRBJ2-2; D is uncertain. The CDR3 spans 14 residues. Trimming removed 3 bases from V and 7 bases from J, with 12 bases in between.

This clonotype was recorded at least ten times. The V and J genes are TRBV7-2 and TRBJ2-7, with 8 nucleotides matching TRBD2. This CDR3 spans 12 amino acids. The V gene's germline CDR1 is SGHTA and CDR2 FQGNSA. Trimming took 5 bases from V and 3 from J; bases not matched to a gene: 0. The CDR3 DNA is TGTGCCAGCAGCCGGGGGGGCTACGAGCAGTACTTC. It codes for CASSRGGYEQYF.

This clonotype was seen repeatedly, ten times or more. This sequence joins TRBV27 and TRBJ2-7, with D unresolved. V lost 4 bases to trimming and J lost 0 bases, with 7 bases between them. CDR1 and CDR2 (germline): MNHEY, SMNVEV (reference sequence). The CDR3 is made up of 13 amino acids. For the CDR3, the DNA is TGTGCCAGCAGTTGGCGGAACTCCTACGAGCAGTACTTC. Translated, it gives CASSWRNSYEQYF.

The CDR3 DNA reads as TGCGCCAGCAGCTTGGCCCGACGAAACAATGAGCAGTACTTC. This codes for CASSLARRNNEQYF. The chain couples TRBV5-1 to TRBJ2-5; D gene unclear. V shed 0 bases and J shed 11 bases, with 17 bases lying between them. The germline V gene has CDR1 SGHRS and CDR2 YFSETQ. The CDR3 covers 14 residues.

This clonotype was detected a few times. The chain has TRBV10-3 and TRBJ1-5; the D gene is possibly TRBD1 (6 bases). The length of the CDR3 is 15 residues. The germline V gene has CDR1 ENHRY and CDR2 SYGVKD. The V gene lost 3 bases and the J gene lost 2 bases, with 11 bases spanning the gap. The CDR3, as DNA: TGTGCCATCAGTGAATCGGGGGCTGGCAATCAGCCCCAGCATTTT. This translates into CAISESGAGNQPQHF.

The rearrangement joins TRBV12-3 or TRBV12-4 to TRBJ2-3, with D possibly matching TRBD2 (6 bases). This CDR3 comprises 17 residues. Trimming shortened V by 6 bases and J by 4 bases, and 23 bases separated the two germline ends. The CDR3 DNA reads TGTGCCAGCAGGGCCTCACATGGCGGGATTCGGGCAGATACGCAGTATTTT. Translating gives CASRASHGGIRADTQYF.

V gene TRBV6-6 combines with J gene TRBJ2-3; TRBD2 agrees at 7 bases. V gave up 9 bases and J gave up 0 bases; unmatched junction bases: 6. This CDR3 contains 14 residues. Germline assignment: CDR1 MNHNY and CDR2 SVGAGI (reference sequence). This chain's CDR3 is CASIFSGSTDTQYF. CDR3 sequence (DNA): TGTGCCAGTATCTTTAGCGGGAGCACAGATACGCAGTATTTT.

Only a few counts were recorded for this clonotype. This chain connects TRBV12-3 or TRBV12-4 to TRBJ2-5; D uncertain. Trimming took off 3 bases at V and 7 bases at J, with 9 bases between the two ends. The CDR3 covers 12 residues. The CDR3 coding sequence is TGTGCCAGCAGTTTTGGGGTGCCGACCCAGTACTTC. Protein sequence: CASSFGVPTQYF.

The rearrangement uses TRBV20-1 and TRBJ1-1, with 7 bases matching TRBD1. The CDR3 consists of 14 residues. Unmatched junction bases numbered 7, after V lost 5 bases and J lost 1 base. CDR1 and CDR2 (germline): DFQATT, SNEGSKA (reference sequence). The CDR3 sequence: CSAFPTGKNTEAFF. Written as DNA, the CDR3 is TGCAGTGCTTTCCCGACAGGGAAGAACACTGAAGCTTTCTTT.

This clonotype showed up just a few times. The chain combines TRBV25-1 with TRBJ1-2, with D possibly matching TRBD1 (6 bases). The CDR3 is 13 residues long. V lost 1 base to trimming and J lost 4 bases, with 7 bases between them. The V gene's germline CDR1 is MGHDK and CDR2 SYGVNS. The CDR3 nucleotides are TGTGCCAGCAGTGAATGGGACATCTATGGCTACACCTTC. Translated: CASSEWDIYGYTF.

This clonotype was seen only a few times. This sequence joins TRBV30 and TRBJ1-1; D unclear. The CDR3 has 14 amino acids. From germline, CDR1 is GTSNPN and CDR2 SVGIG (reference sequence). With 0 bases removed from V and 0 bases from J, the gap between germline ends came to 8 bases. CDR3 amino acids: CAWSVGPLNTEAFF. CDR3 sequence (DNA): TGTGCCTGGAGTGTCGGACCCCTGAACACTGAAGCTTTCTTT.

The V gene is TRBV29-1, the J gene TRBJ1-2; 9 bases match TRBD1. The junction had 8 bases not matched to a gene; V was cut back by 7 bases and J by 2 bases. The CDR3 is 14 residues long. The germline CDR1 and CDR2 sequences are SQVTM and ANQGSEA. This CDR3 is CSGGRDRENYGYTF. Here the CDR3 DNA reads TGCAGCGGCGGCCGGGACAGGGAAAACTATGGCTACACCTTC.

A remark on this clonotype: This may be a read error, as it is one base from a much larger clone. The chain uses TRBV4-2 and TRBJ2-5, with TRBD2 as a possible D gene (5 bases). This CDR3 has 14 amino acids. The V gene lost 4 bases and the J gene lost 11 bases, with 20 bases spanning the gap. Germline assignment: CDR1 LGHNA and CDR2 YNFKEQ. CDR3 residues: CASSREGTYNEQYF. The CDR3 DNA follows: TGTGCCAGCAGCCGAGAGGGAACATACAATGAGCAGTACTTC.

The gene calls are TRBV12-3 or TRBV12-4 and TRBJ2-7; 8 nucleotides match TRBD1. The CDR3 spans 12 residues. V lost 5 bases to trimming and J lost 6 bases; unmatched junction nucleotides: 3. In DNA, the CDR3 is TGTGCCAGCAGTCAACAGGGGGGCGAGCAGTACTTC. Residues: CASSQQGGEQYF.

This clonotype has a handful of counts. The V call is TRBV20-1, the J call TRBJ2-1; the D gene is possibly TRBD2 (5 bases). Trimming removed 2 bases at V and 5 bases at J, with 10 bases between. Germline CDR1 DFQATT, CDR2 SNEGSKA (reference sequence). The CDR3 contains 13 residues. The CDR3 reads CSARRRENNEQFF. The DNA of the CDR3 is TGCAGTGCTAGACGTAGGGAGAACAATGAGCAGTTCTTC.

This clonotype was detected only a few times. V usage is TRBV13 and J usage is TRBJ2-5, with D possibly TRBD1 on 6 matching bases. The germline CDR1 and CDR2 sequences are PRHDT and FYEKMQ (reference sequence). The CDR3 has 14 residues. V was clipped by 4 bases and J by 0 bases, with 9 bases between them. CDR3 in amino acids: CASSYGQYQETQYF. CDR3 nucleotide sequence: TGTGCCAGCAGCTACGGACAGTACCAAGAGACCCAGTACTTC. The full variable domain, rest sourced from reference TRBV13 and TRBJ2-5, is AAGVIQSPRHLIKEKRETATLKCYPIPRHDTVYWYQQGPGQDPQFLISFYEKMQSDKGSIPDRFSAQQFSDYHSELNMSSLELGDSALYFCASSYGQYQETQYFGPGTRLLVL.

This clonotype was seen only a few times. This sequence joins TRBV29-1 and TRBJ1-2, with 10 bases fitting TRBD1. Germline assignment: CDR1 SQVTM and CDR2 ANQGSEA. The V segment lost 4 bases and the J segment 7 bases; nucleotides outside the gene matches: 3. This CDR3 contains 12 residues. CDR3 loop: CSVGQGALGYTF. The CDR3 nucleotides are TGCAGCGTTGGACAGGGGGCACTTGGCTACACCTTC.

This sequence joins TRBV20-1 and TRBJ2-4; D may be TRBD2 (5 bases). Trimming removed 4 bases from V and 7 bases from J, with 8 bases in between. The germline CDR1 and CDR2 sequences are DFQATT and SNEGSKA (reference sequence). The CDR3 is 11 residues long. CDR3 residues: CSATGVNIQYF. CDR3 sequence (DNA): TGCAGTGCTACCGGGGTCAACATTCAGTACTTC.

The V gene is TRBV21-1, the J gene TRBJ2-1; the table's D call, TRBD2, has no DNA check behind it. TRBV21-1 is marked as a pseudogene. This CDR3 has 18 residues. The CDR3 loop reads CASSKAGLAGGSYNEQFF. The CDR3, as DNA: TGTGCCAGCAGCAAAGCGGGACTAGCGGGAGGGTCCTACAATGAGCAGTTCTTC.

This clonotype was seen only a few times. V usage is TRBV6-5 and J usage is TRBJ2-3, with 9 bases aligning to TRBD1. The germline V gene encodes CDR1 MNHEY and CDR2 SVGAGI. The CDR3 consists of 17 residues. J was trimmed by 2 bases and V by 4 bases; bases with no gene match: 10. CDR3 sequence reads: CASSFPGQGTSTDTQYF. CDR3 nucleotides: TGTGCCAGCAGTTTTCCGGGACAGGGAACTTCCACAGATACGCAGTATTTT.

This rearrangement joins TRBV11-2 to TRBJ2-7; D may be TRBD2 (6 bases). This CDR3 has 15 residues. Germline V lookup: CDR1 SGHAT, CDR2 FQNNGV. V lost 0 bases, J lost 0 bases, and 9 bases lay in between. The CDR3 here is CASSLERDFSYEQYF. Written as DNA, the CDR3 is TGTGCCAGCAGCTTAGAAAGGGACTTCTCCTACGAGCAGTACTTC.

The gene calls are TRBV30 and TRBJ1-6; D not certain. Per the germline V gene, CDR1 is GTSNPN and CDR2 is SVGIG (reference sequence). This CDR3 has 15 residues. Trimming left V 0 bases short and J 4 bases short, with 10 bases between. CDR3 coding DNA: TGTGCCTGGAGTGTCTCGACTTGGTATAATTCACCCCTCCACTTT. This translates into CAWSVSTWYNSPLHF.

Turning to this clonotype: The junction and the germline gene differ at one end; a read error may be behind it. The V and J genes are TRBV12-3 or TRBV12-4 and TRBJ1-2; D gene uncertain. The CDR3 has 14 amino acids. CDR3 region: CAGSPPAANYGYTF. The CDR3, as DNA: TGTGCCGGCAGTCCCCCGGCGGCTAACTATGGCTACACCTTC.

V usage is TRBV29-1 and J usage is TRBJ1-2; D is unresolved. Germline loops: CDR1 SQVTM, CDR2 ANQGSEA. This CDR3 is 11 amino acids long. The V end was cut by 4 bases, the J end by 8 bases, with 11 bases between. CDR3 coding DNA: TGCAGCGTTGCTGGGATTGGGGGCTACACCTTC. Amino acid sequence: CSVAGIGGYTF.

V is TRBV9 and J is TRBJ2-5; 7 bases agree with TRBD2. J was trimmed by 3 bases and V by 0 bases; bases with no gene match: 5. CDR3 length equals 15 residues. Germline V gene lookup returns CDR1 SGDLS and CDR2 YYNGEE. The CDR3 is CASSVAAGVKETQYF. The CDR3 region has the DNA TGTGCCAGCAGCGTAGCTGCGGGAGTAAAAGAGACCCAGTACTTC. The full variable domain, with the rest looked up from reference TRBV9 and TRBJ2-5, is DSGVTQTPKHLITATGQRVTLRCSPRSGDLSVYWYQQSLDQGLQFLIQYYNGEERAKGNILERFSAQQFPDLHSELNLSSLELGDSALYFCASSVAAGVKETQYFGPGTRLLVL.